The T cell receptor (beta chain) described here comes from a study of shared clonotypes between healthy human individuals. Notes on the study in general: Larger estimated richness was generally seen in naive subsets than in memory subsets. The study's rarefaction showed incomplete sorted-subset sequencing despite large depth. The study sampled only blood, and tissue repertoires likely differ.

Points on this clone: Its antigen is unidentified. This sample includes further DNA sequences coding for the same CDR3.

Germline V lookup: CDR1 SGHRS, CDR2 YFSETQ. This CDR3 spans 15 amino acids. V lost 0 bases and J 3 bases, leaving 10 bases between the germline ends. The assay was immunoSEQ multiplex PCR, and TCRdb's table has in-frame clones only and misses some. The table includes roughly 2,300,000 clones, 80% to 95% detected once. Input material: naive CD4+ T cells from PBMCs. Subset indicated: CD45RA+ positively selected. The TCR was taken from a man between 18 and 35 years old in good health. Some clones in this sample may be carry-over from other donors' samples. This chain uses TRBV5-1 with TRBJ2-1, with D tentatively TRBD2 (5 bases). The CDR3 nucleotides are TGCGCCAGCAGCTTGGCCGGGGTAATCTACAATGAGCAGTTCTTC. Translated, it gives CASSLAGVIYNEQFF.